The present T cell receptor (beta chain) was sequenced within a study of cytomegalovirus exposure and HLA in healthy donors. PCR involved 60 Vbeta and 13 Jbeta primers. TCRdb's table, derived via immunoSEQ multiplex PCR, lists solely in-frame clones and lacks some. The sample lists fewer than 75,000 clones; roughly 78% were seen once. The receptor comes from a woman aged 25 to 39 in good health and CMV-seronegative. The source material was PBMCs.

The chain's CDR3 is CSPLYSFSGELFF. CDR3 DNA: TGCAGCCCCCTGTACTCATTCTCCGGGGAGCTGTTTTTT. V gene TRBV29-1 combines with J gene TRBJ2-2; D gene unclear. Germline CDR1 is SQVTM and CDR2 is ANQGSEA. The V end lost 8 bases, the J end lost 6 bases, and 16 bases lay between the germline ends. The CDR3 totals 13 residues.